This is a list of T cell receptor beta chains from one sample in a study of early T cells in non-severe SARS-CoV-2 infection. TCRdb fed the 5' RACE reads into MiXCR, producing one record per CDR3 protein. The sample yields tens of thousands of distinct CDR3 sequences, around an eighth seen once. The sample comprised whole blood. The receptors were gathered from an adult who was a healthcare worker with PCR-confirmed SARS-CoV-2 infection or an uninfected control (not recorded which). The CDR3 runs from the conserved cysteine through the conserved F or W. The D gene is left open where the match is weak. Expanded clones get a size class; other rows say once, few or many, or leave the size out.

v_call	j_call	d_call	clone_size	cdr3_nt	cdr3_aa
TRBV20-1	TRBJ2-7	TRBD2	few	TGCAGTGCTGAGAGCGGAGGGACTAGGCTTAGCGAGCAGTACTTC	CSAESGGTRLSEQYF
TRBV6-5	TRBJ2-1	.	.	TGTGCCAGCAGTCTACCCCCGAACAATGAGCAGTTCTTC	CASSLPPNNEQFF
TRBV5-1	TRBJ2-3	.	.	TGCGCCAGCAGCTTGGCCGCAGGGGACACAGATACGCAGTATTTT	CASSLAAGDTDTQYF
TRBV9	TRBJ2-2	TRBD2	.	TGTGCCAGCAGCGTAGAACTAGCGGGGGTGAACACCGGGGAGCTGTTTTTT	CASSVELAGVNTGELFF
TRBV7-2	TRBJ1-6	.	few	TGTGCCAGCAGCTTAGCGGGGGTTCGATCACCCCTCCACTTT	CASSLAGVRSPLHF
TRBV19	TRBJ2-2	.	.	TGTGCCAGTAGAGCAGGTCGAACCGGGGAGCTGTTTTTT	CASRAGRTGELFF
TRBV25-1	TRBJ1-5	.	few	TGTGCCAGCACCGTTAATGCGTCTTGGAATCAGCCCCAGCATTTT	CASTVNASWNQPQHF
TRBV5-1	TRBJ2-5	.	.	TGCGCCAGCAGCTTGGATCCAGGGGCGCGAGAGACCCAGTACTTC	CASSLDPGARETQYF
TRBV6-6	TRBJ2-1	.	.	TGTGCCAGCAGTTACTCCGCCGGCCCTTCCTACAATGAGCAGTTCTTC	CASSYSAGPSYNEQFF
TRBV12-3/TRBV12-4	TRBJ2-6	.	.	TGTGCCAGCAGTTTAAACTCTGGGGCCAACGTCCTGACTTTC	CASSLNSGANVLTF
TRBV6-2/TRBV6-3	TRBJ1-1	TRBD1	.	TGTGCCAGCAGGGGGGGCGGGACAGCGAACACTGAAGCTTTCTTT	CASRGGGTANTEAFF
TRBV18	TRBJ2-5	.	many	TGTGCCAGCTCACCCTTTCAAGGGAAAGGTTCAAAAGAGACCCAGTACTTC	CASSPFQGKGSKETQYF
TRBV29-1	TRBJ1-1	.	.	TGCAGCGCGGACAGACGAGGCACTGAAGCTTTCTTT	CSADRRGTEAFF
TRBV9	TRBJ1-2	TRBD1	many	TGTGCCAGCAGCCCACGACAGGGGATCAACTATGGCTACACCTTC	CASSPRQGINYGYTF
TRBV6-5	TRBJ2-5	TRBD1	.	TGTGCCAGCCGGACAGGGGCCCGAGAGACCCAGTACTTC	CASRTGARETQYF
TRBV6-1	TRBJ2-7	.	few	TGTGCCGCAGAGCCCCCGACGACTTCGGGCGAGCAGTACTTC	CAAEPPTTSGEQYF
TRBV18	TRBJ2-7	TRBD1	once	TGTGCCAGCTCAGGAATTTTGGGACAGGGGCGGAGCGAGCAGTACTTC	CASSGILGQGRSEQYF
TRBV7-9	TRBJ1-4	.	few	TGTGCCAGCAGCTTAGTCGGAGGGCATGGTGAAAAACTGTTTTTT	CASSLVGGHGEKLFF
TRBV21-1	TRBJ2-7	.	.	TGTGCCAGTCATTCCCGGGACGGGCCTCGGCAGTACTTC	CASHSRDGPRQYF
TRBV18	TRBJ2-7	.	many	TGTGCCAGCTCACCAGGGGTGACAACCCCGGACTGGAAGTACTTC	CASSPGVTTPDWKYF
TRBV12-3/TRBV12-4	TRBJ1-3	.	many	TGTGCCAGCAGTTGGTTATCTGGAAACACCATATATTTT	CASSWLSGNTIYF
TRBV5-1	TRBJ1-5	.	.	TGCGCCAGCAGCTCCCTGCCGGGTATCAATCAGCCCCAGCATTTT	CASSSLPGINQPQHF
TRBV6-1	TRBJ1-5	TRBD1	many	TGTGCCAGCAGTCCACTCGCGGACAGGGCGGCGGAGCCCCAGCATTTT	CASSPLADRAAEPQHF
TRBV18	TRBJ2-2	.	many	TGTGCCAGCTCACCACCGGCTAAGAACACCGGGGAGCTGTTTTTT	CASSPPAKNTGELFF
TRBV7-8	TRBJ2-1	TRBD2	few	TGTGCCAGCAGGCCTCTAGCGGGAGTCAACAATGAGCAGTTCTTC	CASRPLAGVNNEQFF
TRBV18	TRBJ2-1	.	few	TGTGCCAGCTCACCTGGTCAGGGCAGGGACAATGAGCAGTTCTTC	CASSPGQGRDNEQFF
TRBV19	TRBJ2-7	TRBD1	many	TGTGCCAGTAGTGGGACAGGGGGCGCGTACGAGCAGTACTTC	CASSGTGGAYEQYF
TRBV20-1	TRBJ2-1	.	.	TGCAGTGCCGGAGACGTAGGGTCCAGCTCCTACAATGAGCAGTTCTTC	CSAGDVGSSSYNEQFF
TRBV3-1	TRBJ2-2	.	many	TGTGCCAGCAGCCAATGGACGGGTAGCACCGGGGAGCTGTTTTTT	CASSQWTGSTGELFF
TRBV6-1	TRBJ1-1	.	few	TGTGCCAGCACCATTACAACTAACACTGAAGCTTTCTTT	CASTITTNTEAFF
TRBV5-6	TRBJ2-1	.	few	TGTGCCAGCAGCCCACTAGGGACCGTCAATGAGCAGTTCTTC	CASSPLGTVNEQFF
TRBV7-3	TRBJ2-1	TRBD1	many	TGTGCCAGCAGCTTATTAGGGGACAGGGGAAACAATGAGCAGTTCTTC	CASSLLGDRGNNEQFF
TRBV29-1	TRBJ2-7	.	.	TGCAGCGTTGTGGGACACTCTACCTACGAGCAGTACTTC	CSVVGHSTYEQYF
TRBV11-1	TRBJ2-4	TRBD1	few	TGTGCCAGCAGCCGTGGGACAGAGCTAGCCAAAAACATTCAGTACTTC	CASSRGTELAKNIQYF
TRBV6-4	TRBJ2-1	.	few	TGTGCCAGCAGTGACTCGAGGCGGCAGGTCTCCTACAATGAGCAGTTCTTC	CASSDSRRQVSYNEQFF
TRBV19	TRBJ2-5	TRBD2	.	TGTGCCAGTAGTATCTCGACTAGCGGGAATGAAGAGACCCAGTACTTC	CASSISTSGNEETQYF